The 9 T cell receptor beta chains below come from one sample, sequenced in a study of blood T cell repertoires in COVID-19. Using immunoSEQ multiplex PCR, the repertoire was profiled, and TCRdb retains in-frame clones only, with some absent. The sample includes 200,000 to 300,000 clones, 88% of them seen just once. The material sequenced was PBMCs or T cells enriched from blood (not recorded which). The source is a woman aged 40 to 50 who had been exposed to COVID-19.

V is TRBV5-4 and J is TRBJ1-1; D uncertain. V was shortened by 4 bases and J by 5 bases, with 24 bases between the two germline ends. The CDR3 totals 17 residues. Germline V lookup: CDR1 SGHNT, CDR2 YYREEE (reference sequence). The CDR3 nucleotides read TGTGCCAGCAGCCGAAATCCAGGATTTTCGGTGGGTACTGAAGCTTTCTTT. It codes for CASSRNPGFSVGTEAFF.

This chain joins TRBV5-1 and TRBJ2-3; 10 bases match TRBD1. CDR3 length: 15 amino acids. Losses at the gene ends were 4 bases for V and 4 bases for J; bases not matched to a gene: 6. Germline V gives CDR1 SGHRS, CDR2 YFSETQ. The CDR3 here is CASSTRDRGADTQYF. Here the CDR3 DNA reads TGCGCCAGCAGCACCCGGGACAGGGGTGCAGATACGCAGTATTTT.

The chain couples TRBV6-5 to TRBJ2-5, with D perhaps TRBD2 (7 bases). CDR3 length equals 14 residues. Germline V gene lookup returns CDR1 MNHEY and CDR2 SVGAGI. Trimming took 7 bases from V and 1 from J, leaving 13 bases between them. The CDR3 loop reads CASMGGASQETQYF. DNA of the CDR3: TGTGCCAGCATGGGGGGGGCTAGCCAAGAGACCCAGTACTTC.

The CDR3 sequence is CASSLVPGLGNNEQFF. The CDR3 DNA reads TGTGCCAGCAGCTTAGTCCCAGGACTGGGGAACAATGAGCAGTTCTTC. The rearrangement uses TRBV7-2 and TRBJ2-1; a weak D match, TRBD2 (5 bases). The CDR3 totals 16 residues. Germline CDR1 and CDR2: SGHTA and FQGNSA. The V and J ends lost 1 base and 5 bases respectively, with 15 bases between them.

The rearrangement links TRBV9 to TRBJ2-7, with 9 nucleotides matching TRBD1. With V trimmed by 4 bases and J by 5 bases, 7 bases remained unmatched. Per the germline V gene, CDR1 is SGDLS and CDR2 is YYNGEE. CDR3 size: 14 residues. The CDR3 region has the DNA TGTGCCAGCAGCCCAGGACAGGGGATTGACGAGCAGTACTTC. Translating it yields CASSPGQGIDEQYF.

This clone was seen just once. DNA of the CDR3: TGTGCCAGCACTGACAGTTACAGTCGTGGCTACACCTTC. It translates to CASTDSYSRGYTF. This rearrangement joins TRBV27 to TRBJ1-2, with D perhaps matching TRBD1 (5 bases). V lost 7 bases and J lost 7, with 16 bases in between. Germline V gene sequence: CDR1 MNHEY, CDR2 SMNVEV (reference sequence). The CDR3 loop spans 13 amino acids.

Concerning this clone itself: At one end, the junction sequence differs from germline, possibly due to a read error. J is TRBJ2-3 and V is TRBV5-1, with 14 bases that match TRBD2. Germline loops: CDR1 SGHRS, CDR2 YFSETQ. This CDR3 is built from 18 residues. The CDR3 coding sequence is TGTGCCAGCAGCTTGGGACTAGCGGGAGAGGTTAGCACAGATACGCAGTATTTT. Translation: CASSLGLAGEVSTDTQYF.

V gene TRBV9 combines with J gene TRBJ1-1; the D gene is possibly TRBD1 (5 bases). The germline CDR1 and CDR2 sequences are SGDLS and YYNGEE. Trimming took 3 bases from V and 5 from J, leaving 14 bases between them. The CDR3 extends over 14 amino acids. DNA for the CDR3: TGTGCCAGCAGCGCCCCCGGGGGAAGGACTGAAGCTTTCTTT. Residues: CASSAPGGRTEAFF.

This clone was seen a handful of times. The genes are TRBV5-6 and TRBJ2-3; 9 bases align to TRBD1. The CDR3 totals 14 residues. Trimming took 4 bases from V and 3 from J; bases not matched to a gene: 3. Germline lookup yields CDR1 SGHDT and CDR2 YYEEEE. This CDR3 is CASSTGQGTDTQYF. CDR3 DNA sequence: TGTGCCAGCAGCACGGGACAGGGAACAGATACGCAGTATTTT.